Sequencing of this T cell receptor (beta chain) was carried out in a study of long-term antiretroviral therapy in people with HIV. Turning to this clone: No DNA is shown, since the ends of the CDR3 on it are uncertain; the CDR3 is the one TCRdb lists.

The length of the CDR3 is 15 amino acids, counting both ends. Germline CDR1 MNHNY, CDR2 SVGAGI (reference sequence). Version v3.0 of the immunoSEQ assay ran at survey level. Data came from immunoSEQ multiplex PCR; TCRdb stores just in-frame clones and leaves some out. The sample shows around 36,000 clones, about 70% of them seen only once. Each donor provided at least one pre-ART PBMC sample and at least two post-ART PBMC samples. The source material was unsorted PBMCs, sampled 3 years after starting antiretroviral therapy. The chain joins TRBV6-6 to TRBJ2-3; the DNA was not used to check the table's D call, TRBD1. The source of this sequence is a man aged 50 or older with HIV. The CDR3 reads CASSSSTASTDTQYF.